The 7 T cell receptor beta chains listed next were all sequenced from one sample in a study of blood T cell repertoires in COVID-19. Generated by immunoSEQ multiplex PCR, the TCRdb table keeps only in-frame clones and is missing some. The table records some 75,000 clones, roughly 80% of them present only once. Specimen: peripheral blood. Receptor source: a man over 45 with COVID-19, enrolled during active disease.

J is TRBJ1-5 and V is TRBV19; D uncertain. This CDR3 has 14 amino acids. Germline CDR1 reads LNHDA; CDR2 reads SQIVND (reference sequence). The germline V and J ends were trimmed by 3 bases and 6 bases, with 12 bases remaining between them. CDR3 amino acids: CASSIRGRGQPQHF. CDR3 nucleotide sequence: TGTGCCAGTAGTATCCGGGGAAGAGGTCAGCCCCAGCATTTT.

The chain is built from TRBV5-1 and TRBJ1-5, with 7 bases identical to TRBD1. Germline V gives CDR1 SGHRS, CDR2 YFSETQ. Germline trimming cut 2 bases from V and 5 bases from J; bases unmatched to any gene: 7. The CDR3 runs 15 residues. As DNA, the CDR3 is TGCGCCAGCAGCTTAAATACAGGGGAGGATCAGCCCCAGCATTTT. Translating gives CASSLNTGEDQPQHF.

The V gene is TRBV7-9, the J gene TRBJ2-2; 9 nucleotides align to TRBD2. This CDR3 has 15 amino acids. Germline values: CDR1 SEHNR, CDR2 FQNEAQ (reference sequence). J lost 6 bases, V lost 7 bases, and 9 bases had no gene match. CDR3 sequence: CASTQSAGGSGELFF. Here the CDR3 DNA reads TGTGCCAGCACCCAAAGTGCGGGAGGGTCCGGGGAGCTGTTTTTT.

V usage is TRBV6-5 and J usage is TRBJ2-3; TRBD2 agrees at 7 bases. V gave up 9 bases and J gave up 5 bases; unmatched junction bases: 14. Germline loops: CDR1 MNHEY, CDR2 SVGAGI. The CDR3 runs to 15 residues. The CDR3 DNA follows: TGTGCCAGACGGGAGGAGGACGTACTCAGAGATACGCAGTATTTT. This gives the protein CARREEDVLRDTQYF.

The chain uses TRBV28 and TRBJ1-2; D ambiguous. Germline values: CDR1 MDHEN, CDR2 SYDVKM. The CDR3 runs to 12 residues. Trimming took off 2 bases at V and 8 bases at J, with 9 bases between the two ends. The CDR3 sequence is CASSLTGGGYTF. Written as DNA, the CDR3 is TGTGCCAGCAGTTTAACGGGAGGAGGCTACACCTTC.

The V call is TRBV4-3, the J call TRBJ2-7; 10 bases fit TRBD2. V shed 4 bases, J shed 6 bases, and the junction held 9 bases outside the gene matches. Germline CDR1 LGHNA, CDR2 YSLEER. The CDR3 consists of 15 residues. The chain's CDR3 is CASSLKREGLLEQYF. The CDR3, as DNA: TGCGCCAGCAGCCTCAAGCGGGAGGGCCTCCTCGAGCAGTACTTC.

The chain has TRBV7-9 and TRBJ2-5; 10 nucleotides line up with TRBD1. In germline, CDR1 is SEHNR, CDR2 FQNEAQ (reference sequence). J gave up 1 base and V 5 bases, and 7 bases lay outside the gene matches. The length of the CDR3 is 16 residues. The CDR3 nucleotides read TGTGCCAGCAGCCGCCGGGACAGGGGCCTCCAAGAGACCCAGTACTTC. As protein: CASSRRDRGLQETQYF.